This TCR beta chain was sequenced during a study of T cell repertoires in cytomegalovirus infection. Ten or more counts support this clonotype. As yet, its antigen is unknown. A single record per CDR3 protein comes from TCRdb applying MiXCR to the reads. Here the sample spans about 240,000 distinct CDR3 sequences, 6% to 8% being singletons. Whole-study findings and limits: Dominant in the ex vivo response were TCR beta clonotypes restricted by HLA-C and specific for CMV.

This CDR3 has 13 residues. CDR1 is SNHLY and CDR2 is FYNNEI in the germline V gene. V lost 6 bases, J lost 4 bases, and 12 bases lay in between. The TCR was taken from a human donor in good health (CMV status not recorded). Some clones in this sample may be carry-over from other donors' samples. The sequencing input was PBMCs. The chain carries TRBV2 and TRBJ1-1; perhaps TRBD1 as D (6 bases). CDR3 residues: CASRQGIRTEAFF. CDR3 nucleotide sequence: TGTGCCAGCAGACAGGGAATACGCACTGAAGCTTTCTTT.